One and the same sample provided the 22 T cell receptor beta chains below, sequenced in a study of T-cell reconstitution after alpha-beta-depleted transplantation in children. Preparation of the TCRbeta library was carried out with unique molecular identifiers. Each CDR3 protein is one row after TCRdb ran MiXCR on the PCR reads. The data show about 500,000 distinct CDR3 sequences, about 31% seen once. Sequencing used PBMCs from the stem cell graft donor, obtained from the stem cell graft. The receptors were sampled from a human donor who donated a stem cell graft to a child with aplastic anemia.

V gene TRBV5-1 combines with J gene TRBJ1-1; no definite D call. The CDR3 is made up of 14 amino acids. The V end was cut by 0 bases, the J end by 2 bases, with 8 bases between. CDR1 and CDR2 (germline): SGHRS, YFSETQ. The CDR3 bases are TGCGCCAGCAGCTTGGCCCCGACCAACACTGAAGCTTTCTTT. Translated, it gives CASSLAPTNTEAFF.

The V and J genes are TRBV5-1 and TRBJ1-5; the D is unclear. Germline assignment: CDR1 SGHRS and CDR2 YFSETQ. Trimming removed 2 bases from V and 5 bases from J, with 11 bases in between. CDR3 length: 14 amino acids. The CDR3 DNA sequence: TGCGCCAGCAGCTTAAATCTCGGGGATCAGCCCCAGCATTTT. Its protein is CASSLNLGDQPQHF.

The chain combines TRBV6-1 with TRBJ1-2; 8 bases fit TRBD1. The germline gives CDR1 MNHNS, CDR2 SASEGT. CDR3 length equals 13 residues. The ends lost 4 bases at V and 4 bases at J; junction bases unmatched: 2. The CDR3 region is CASSGDRFYGYTF. The DNA of the CDR3 is TGTGCCAGCAGTGGGGACAGGTTCTATGGCTACACCTTC.

The chain carries TRBV25-1 and TRBJ2-3, with D perhaps matching TRBD2 (6 bases). This CDR3 is built from 13 residues. Trimming pared 5 bases from V and 5 bases from J, leaving 11 bases between. Germline lookup yields CDR1 MGHDK and CDR2 SYGVNS. CDR3 in DNA: TGTGCCAGCAGTCGAATGGGGGGAGATACGCAGTATTTT. Protein sequence: CASSRMGGDTQYF.

This sequence joins TRBV5-1 and TRBJ2-7, with 14 positions matching TRBD2. The CDR3 spans 15 residues. The germline gives CDR1 SGHRS, CDR2 YFSETQ. V was pared by 3 bases and J by 7 bases, with 6 bases of the junction left unmatched. The CDR3 spells CASSYGLAGGEEQYV. CDR3 DNA: TGCGCCAGCAGCTATGGACTAGCGGGAGGAGAAGAGCAGTACGTC.

This sequence joins TRBV29-1 and TRBJ2-5; 12 bases line up with TRBD2. The CDR3 length is 15 residues. The germline CDR1 and CDR2 sequences are SQVTM and ANQGSEA. The J segment lost 5 bases and the V segment lost 5 bases, leaving 9 bases of the junction unmatched. The CDR3 sequence is CSVILLAGGGETQYF. CDR3 DNA: TGCAGCGTTATCCTACTAGCGGGAGGCGGGGAGACCCAGTACTTC. The variable domain in full, completed from reference TRBV29-1 and TRBJ2-5, reads SAVISQKPSRDICQRGTSLTIQCQVDSQVTMMFWYRQQPGQSLTLIATANQGSEATYESGFVIDKFPISRPNLTFSTLTVSNMSPEDSSIYLCSVILLAGGGETQYFGPGTRLLVL.

There are a few counts of this clonotype. The CDR3 region is CASSEGGAGFQPQHF. The CDR3, as DNA: TGTGCCAGCAGCGAGGGGGGGGCAGGGTTTCAGCCCCAGCATTTT. The V gene is TRBV9, the J gene TRBJ1-5; D possibly corresponds to TRBD1 (6 bases). Germline CDR1 is SGDLS and CDR2 is YYNGEE. V lost 3 bases and J lost 6, with 16 bases in between. The CDR3 length is 15 residues.

This chain connects TRBV3-1 to TRBJ2-1; D gene ambiguous. The V gene's germline CDR1 is LGHDT and CDR2 YNNKEL (reference sequence). The CDR3 totals 14 residues. Trimming took 1 base from V and 1 from J, leaving 5 bases between them. DNA for the CDR3: TGTGCCAGCAGCCAAGTGCGGTCCTACAATGAGCAGTTCTTC. Amino acids: CASSQVRSYNEQFF.

This clonotype has a handful of counts. The chain is built from TRBV7-3 and TRBJ2-3; D perhaps matches TRBD1 (6 bases). Germline V gene data show CDR1 as SGHTA and CDR2 as FQGTGA. CDR3 length: 13 amino acids. The ends were cut back, 2 bases at V and 4 bases at J, with 7 bases in the middle. CDR3 protein: CASSLQGSDTQYF. The CDR3 nucleotides are TGTGCCAGCAGCTTACAGGGGTCAGATACGCAGTATTTT.

This chain links TRBV7-9 with TRBJ2-3; the D is unclear. V was clipped by 2 bases and J by 0 bases, with 9 bases between them. This CDR3 has 15 amino acids. Germline loops: CDR1 SEHNR, CDR2 FQNEAQ (reference sequence). CDR3 in amino acids: CASSLLEGSTDTQYF. The CDR3 DNA sequence: TGTGCCAGCAGCTTATTAGAAGGGAGCACAGATACGCAGTATTTT.

The chain combines TRBV12-3 or TRBV12-4 with TRBJ1-5; TRBD1 might be the D (5 bases). CDR3 length: 15 amino acids. V was shortened by 6 bases and J by 7 bases, with 19 bases between the two germline ends. The CDR3, as DNA: TGTGCCAGCAGCTCTAACACAGGAATCCAGCAGCCCCAGCATTTT. This translates into CASSSNTGIQQPQHF.

The chain joins TRBV6-6 to TRBJ1-1; D remains ambiguous. CDR1 and CDR2 from the germline V gene are MNHNY and SVGAGI (reference sequence). Between the trimmed V and J ends, which lost 5 bases and 5 bases, there was a span of 12 bases. The CDR3 extends over 13 amino acids. CDR3 protein: CASSTYHGTEAFF. As DNA, the CDR3 is TGTGCCAGCAGTACGTACCATGGGACTGAAGCTTTCTTT.

In its sample, this clonotype was seen a few times. The rearrangement joins TRBV20-1 to TRBJ2-1; D might be TRBD2 (6 bases). CDR3 length equals 14 residues. Deletions cut 8 bases from V and 8 bases from J, with 22 bases between. Germline V gene lookup returns CDR1 DFQATT and CDR2 SNEGSKA (reference sequence). For the CDR3, the DNA is TGCAGTACCCGTGAGGCCGGGAGAAGTTATGAGCAGTTCTTC. This gives the protein CSTREAGRSYEQFF.

This chain uses TRBV4-3 with TRBJ2-2; TRBD2 is a possible D gene (5 bases). Deletions cut 6 bases from V and 1 base from J, with 9 bases between. The CDR3 covers 14 residues. The germline V gene encodes CDR1 LGHNA and CDR2 YSLEER. CDR3 amino acids: CASRNRGNTGELFF. The DNA of the CDR3 is TGCGCCAGCAGGAATCGGGGGAACACCGGGGAGCTGTTTTTT.

This sequence joins TRBV7-2 and TRBJ2-1, with TRBD2 identical over 7 bases. The germline CDR1 and CDR2 sequences are SGHTA and FQGNSA. V lost 7 bases and J lost 2; bases outside the gene matches: 14. The CDR3 contains 17 residues. This CDR3 reads CASTLAGSGGPYNEQFF. As DNA, the CDR3 is TGTGCCAGCACCCTAGCCGGCTCGGGAGGACCCTACAATGAGCAGTTCTTC.

This clonotype was seen repeatedly, ten times or more. The chain has TRBV2 and TRBJ1-1; no firm D call. Germline assignment: CDR1 SNHLY and CDR2 FYNNEI. This CDR3 is 12 amino acids long. The ends were cut back, 7 bases at V and 8 bases at J, with 14 bases in the middle. The CDR3: CASIHRGGEAFF. CDR3 nucleotides: TGTGCCAGCATACACAGAGGTGGCGAAGCTTTCTTT.

The chain is built from TRBV5-8 and TRBJ1-1; TRBD1 is a possible D gene (6 bases). Looked up from germline, CDR1 is SGHTS and CDR2 is YDEGEE. V lost 0 bases and J lost 0, with 9 bases in between. The CDR3 is 15 amino acids. The CDR3 reads CASSLVQGLNTEAFF. The CDR3 nucleotides read TGTGCCAGCAGCTTGGTGCAGGGGCTGAACACTGAAGCTTTCTTT.

This clonotype was seen only a few times. The chain recombines TRBV5-8 with TRBJ2-7, with 7 bases identical to TRBD1. V dropped 4 bases and J dropped 0; count of bases not matched to a gene: 7. Germline V lookup: CDR1 SGHTS, CDR2 YDEGEE. The CDR3 is made up of 15 amino acids. The CDR3 protein is CASSQEGASSYEQYF. Written as DNA, the CDR3 is TGTGCCAGCAGCCAAGAGGGGGCCAGCTCCTACGAGCAGTACTTC.

This clonotype came up a few times. V gene TRBV6-5 combines with J gene TRBJ2-6; 7 bases align to TRBD1. After removal of 4 bases from V and 0 bases from J, the junction contained 6 bases not matched to a gene. This CDR3 contains 17 residues. Looked up from germline, CDR1 is MNHEY and CDR2 is SVGAGI. Here the CDR3 DNA reads TGTGCCAGCAGTTTACGGGACAGACACTCTGGGGCCAACGTCCTGACTTTC. It is translated as CASSLRDRHSGANVLTF.

CDR3 in amino acids: CASSRDRSEAFF. The CDR3 DNA sequence: TGTGCCAGCAGCCGAGACAGGTCTGAAGCTTTCTTT. The rearrangement links TRBV6-2 or TRBV6-3 to TRBJ1-1; TRBD1 is a possible D gene (6 bases). CDR1 MNHEY and CDR2 SVGEGT come from the germline V gene. V lost 6 bases, J lost 6 bases, and 11 bases lay in between. This CDR3 is 12 amino acids long.

This clonotype came up a few times. The V and J genes are TRBV10-3 and TRBJ1-5, with a tentative D call TRBD1 (5 bases). The V gene lost 6 bases and the J gene lost 5 bases, with 11 bases spanning the gap. In germline, CDR1 is ENHRY, CDR2 SYGVKD. This CDR3 contains 13 residues. This CDR3 is CAISAGSDQPQHF. CDR3 DNA: TGTGCCATCAGCGCAGGGTCCGATCAGCCCCAGCATTTT.

J is TRBJ1-6 and V is TRBV28; D remains ambiguous. Germline V lookup: CDR1 MDHEN, CDR2 SYDVKM. Trimming stripped 7 bases from V and 2 bases from J, with 18 bases between. The CDR3 is 17 residues long. DNA for the CDR3: TGTGCCAGCACTTATCGGGGAGAGAGCCCCTATAATTCACCCCTCCACTTT. It specifies CASTYRGESPYNSPLHF.